This TCR beta chain was retrieved from a study of neoadjuvant nivolumab and ipilimumab in lung cancer. With regard to this clone: Its target is unknown.

Sequenced by immunoSEQ multiplex PCR; TCRdb stores in-frame clones only, minus some. The table has under 35,000 clones, less than 95% seen once. Study observations and caveats: Higher pretherapy blood TCR richness went with higher resected-tumor richness.

CDR1 and CDR2 (germline): SEHNR, FQNEAQ (reference sequence). V was pared by 0 bases and J by 4 bases, with 10 bases between. The CDR3 is 15 amino acids. The sequence was collected from an adult with non-small cell lung cancer. This sequence joins TRBV7-9 and TRBJ1-5; possible D gene TRBD1, 5 bases. Here the sequenced sample was peripheral blood, taken after neoadjuvant nivolumab, alone or with ipilimumab, at or shortly before surgery. CDR3 in amino acids: CASSLAPRDNQPQHF. The DNA for the CDR3 is TGTGCCAGCAGCTTAGCCCCCAGGGATAATCAGCCCCAGCATTTT.